This T cell receptor beta chain was sequenced in a study of identifying expanded T cells in peripheral blood. This clone is hyperexpanded by share. No antigen is known for it. The study, taken as a whole, reports: Technical replicates showed roughly 1.2 changed clones; approximately 2 weeks roughly 16; four weeks 19. Across healthy donors, higher total template counts meant significantly greater approximately two-week count variance.

This CDR3 contains 14 residues. CDR1 is MNHEY, CDR2 SVGAGI, per germline. After removal of 7 bases from V and 3 bases from J, the junction contained 5 bases not matched to a gene. Healthy donors had no documented immune events, such as infections, while sampled. Here immunoSEQ multiplex PCR was the method, and the copy in TCRdb shows in-frame clones only, minus some. The sample shows tens of thousands of clones, approximately 79% of them seen only once. This sequence was found in a person aged 18 to 75 in good health. The chain employs TRBV6-5 and TRBJ2-2; 7 bases align to TRBD1. The specimen sequenced was blood. CDR3 in amino acids: CASTRGLYTGELFF. As DNA, the CDR3 is TGTGCCAGCACTAGGGGGCTTTACACCGGGGAGCTGTTTTTT.